The rows below give T cell receptor beta chains drawn from one sample of a study of blood T cell repertoires in COVID-19. Assay: immunoSEQ multiplex PCR; the TCRdb copy retains only in-frame clones and omits some. The sample has hundreds of thousands of clones, 75% to 90% seen once. Material: PBMCs or T cells enriched from blood (not recorded which). The receptors were gathered from a man aged 25 to 40 who had recovered from COVID-19. Both conserved end residues are part of each CDR3. A D gene is named only where the DNA matches it firmly. Clone size is given for some rows only: seen once, a few or many times, or a class if the clone is expanded.

V: TRBV6-5
size: NA
D: NA
J: TRBJ1-2
DNA: TGTGCCAGCACCCGAGCGGATGGCTACACCTTC
CDR3: CASTRADGYTF

V: TRBV7-9
size: NA
D: NA
J: TRBJ2-5
DNA: TGTGCCAGCAGCTTAGTTAGGAGTGTCCGTGGACAAGAGACCCAGTACTTC
CDR3: CASSLVRSVRGQETQYF

V: TRBV4-2
size: NA
D: TRBD1
J: TRBJ1-6
DNA: TGTGCCAGCAGCCAAGGGACAGGGAGGGATTCACCCCTCCACTTT
CDR3: CASSQGTGRDSPLHF

V: TRBV5-1
size: NA
D: TRBD1
J: TRBJ2-5
DNA: TGCGCCAGCAGCGTCGGGACAGAGAGTGAGACCCAGTACTTC
CDR3: CASSVGTESETQYF

V: TRBV24-1
size: NA
D: NA
J: TRBJ1-2
DNA: TGTGCCACCAGTGTTCAGGGAGGCTATGGCTACACCTTC
CDR3: CATSVQGGYGYTF

V: TRBV12-5
size: NA
D: NA
J: TRBJ2-5
DNA: TGTGCTAGTGGTTCCAATTCCGGGTGGGGGGTAGAGACCCAGTACTTC
CDR3: CASGSNSGWGVETQYF

V: TRBV10-3
size: NA
D: NA
J: TRBJ2-7
DNA: TGTGCCATCAGTGAACAGAGCTACGAGCAGTACTTC
CDR3: CAISEQSYEQYF

V: TRBV28
size: NA
D: TRBD1
J: TRBJ1-2
DNA: TGTGCCAGCGGGACAGGACATGGCTACACCTTC
CDR3: CASGTGHGYTF

V: TRBV27
size: few
D: TRBD1
J: TRBJ1-6
DNA: TGTGCCAGCACGTCTCAGGGGGTAAACTACTCACCCCTCCACTTT
CDR3: CASTSQGVNYSPLHF

V: TRBV28
size: NA
D: TRBD1
J: TRBJ1-4
DNA: TGTGCCAGCAGTACGGCAGGGGGGCTTAATGAAAAACTGTTTTTT
CDR3: CASSTAGGLNEKLFF

V: TRBV12-3/TRBV12-4
size: NA
D: TRBD2
J: TRBJ2-7
DNA: TGTGCCAGCAGTTTAGAGCGGGGCTACGAGCAGTACTTC
CDR3: CASSLERGYEQYF

V: TRBV7-9
size: NA
D: NA
J: TRBJ1-2
DNA: TGTGCCAGCAGCTTATTCCCTTCCTCGAGGGCGGGCTATGGCTACACCTTC
CDR3: CASSLFPSSRAGYGYTF

V: TRBV7-9
size: once
D: TRBD1
J: TRBJ1-4
DNA: TGTGCCAGCAGCTTAAGGACAGGGGGGCTTATTAATGAAAAACTGTTTTTT
CDR3: CASSLRTGGLINEKLFF

V: TRBV5-5
size: NA
D: NA
J: TRBJ1-3
DNA: TGTGCCAGCAGCGACCAGGTCGGATCCTCTGGAAACACCATATATTTT
CDR3: CASSDQVGSSGNTIYF

V: TRBV27
size: NA
D: TRBD1
J: TRBJ2-1
DNA: TGTGCCAGCAGTTTATCGATGCCGGGACAGGGTCCGTACAATGAGCAGTTCTTC
CDR3: CASSLSMPGQGPYNEQFF

V: TRBV5-5
size: NA
D: TRBD1
J: TRBJ2-3
DNA: TGTGCCAGCAGCTTGTGGGGACAGGGACAAGATACGCAGTATTTT
CDR3: CASSLWGQGQDTQYF

V: TRBV28
size: NA
D: NA
J: TRBJ1-1
DNA: TGTGCCAGCAGTTTTAGGCAGGGCAAAGCTTTCTTT
CDR3: CASSFRQGKAFF

V: TRBV2
size: NA
D: NA
J: TRBJ1-1
DNA: TGTGCCAGCAGACGACGGCAGGGTGACACTGAAGCTTTCTTT
CDR3: CASRRRQGDTEAFF

V: TRBV28
size: NA
D: NA
J: TRBJ2-7
DNA: TGTGCCAGCAGACTAGGACAGAACTACGAGCAGTACTTC
CDR3: CASRLGQNYEQYF

V: TRBV29-1
size: NA
D: TRBD2
J: TRBJ2-1
DNA: TGCAGCGTTGAAGTGCCACCCCCACTAGCGGGAGGCTATGAGCAGTTCTTC
CDR3: CSVEVPPPLAGGYEQFF

V: TRBV2
size: NA
D: NA
J: TRBJ2-7
DNA: TGTGCCAGCAGTCTACCATCGTACGAGCAGTACTTC
CDR3: CASSLPSYEQYF

V: TRBV13
size: NA
D: NA
J: TRBJ2-2
DNA: TGTGCCAGCAGCCGACCCGGGAGCGCGAACACCGGGGAGCTGTTTTTT
CDR3: CASSRPGSANTGELFF

V: TRBV7-9
size: NA
D: NA
J: TRBJ2-7
DNA: TGTGCCAGCAGCCCCTATAACGAGCAGTACTTC
CDR3: CASSPYNEQYF

V: TRBV19
size: NA
D: NA
J: TRBJ2-2
DNA: TGTGCCAGTAGTATGTTTGGGGGGGCGGACACCGGGGAGCTGTTTTTT
CDR3: CASSMFGGADTGELFF

V: TRBV28
size: NA
D: TRBD1
J: TRBJ1-1
DNA: TGTGCCAGCAGTTTATTCTATGCTTTCAGGGGGACGAGTACTGAAGCTTTCTTT
CDR3: CASSLFYAFRGTSTEAFF

V: TRBV27
size: NA
D: TRBD1
J: TRBJ1-6
DNA: TGTGCCAGCAGTTCCGCCCGGGACAGGCTAAAAGGCGGTAATTCACCCCTCCACTTT
CDR3: CASSSARDRLKGGNSPLHF

V: TRBV20-1
size: once
D: NA
J: TRBJ1-4
DNA: TGCAGTGCTAGTAGAATGGGGGGGCCTGAAAAACTGTTTTTT
CDR3: CSASRMGGPEKLFF

V: TRBV28
size: once
D: NA
J: TRBJ2-1
DNA: TGTGCCAGCAGCTTAGATGAGGGAAATGAGCAGTTCTTC
CDR3: CASSLDEGNEQFF

V: TRBV6-2/TRBV6-3
size: NA
D: NA
J: TRBJ1-5
DNA: TGTGCCAGCAGTTACGGGGCGGGGGCCCAGCATTTT
CDR3: CASSYGAGAQHF

V: TRBV7-6
size: NA
D: NA
J: TRBJ1-5
DNA: TGTGCCAGCAGCTTAGAAGGAGGGGATCAGCCCCAGCATTTT
CDR3: CASSLEGGDQPQHF

V: TRBV9
size: NA
D: NA
J: TRBJ1-2
DNA: TGTGCCAGCAGCGTAGAGCTTCAGGGGACCTATGGCTACACCTTC
CDR3: CASSVELQGTYGYTF

V: TRBV6-5
size: NA
D: NA
J: TRBJ1-2
DNA: TGTGCCAGCAGGGCTACAGGCCTCTATGGCTACACCTTC
CDR3: CASRATGLYGYTF

V: TRBV7-9
size: NA
D: TRBD1
J: TRBJ2-6
DNA: TGTGCCAGCACCTTCACAGGGGGCGCTGGGGCCAACGTCCTGACTTTC
CDR3: CASTFTGGAGANVLTF

V: TRBV29-1
size: NA
D: NA
J: TRBJ1-2
DNA: TGCAGCGTTCGGGACACCAACCACTCTAACTATGGCTACACCTTC
CDR3: CSVRDTNHSNYGYTF

V: TRBV7-9
size: once
D: NA
J: TRBJ2-6
DNA: TGTGCCAGCAGCTTGTACAGAAGCTCTGGGGCCAACGTCCTGACTTTC
CDR3: CASSLYRSSGANVLTF

V: TRBV28
size: NA
D: TRBD1
J: TRBJ1-4
DNA: TGTGCCAGCAGTCCGGGGACAGCTGAAAAACTGTTTTTT
CDR3: CASSPGTAEKLFF

V: TRBV15
size: NA
D: TRBD1
J: TRBJ1-2
DNA: TGTGCCACCAGAGGGGACAGGGTGGAATTTACCTTC
CDR3: CATRGDRVEFTF